This T cell receptor (beta chain) was obtained from a study of blood T cells in healthy people across ages (dated by TCRdb to between 2015 and 2016). Notes on the research overall: Template switching captured roughly one uniquely barcoded TCR beta cDNA molecule per two T cells in model experiments. Using deep sequencing normalized with unique cDNA molecular identifiers, the study measured how TCR beta repertoire diversity changes with age. Four age groups were formed from the donors: young (average approximately 15 years), middle-aged (approximately 39), aged (62) and long-lived (82). To avoid experimental bias, donors of different ages were randomly spread across the sequencing lanes. Using the same blood draw, the study looked at two additional independent replicas of 1 million unique cDNA reads for two donors, one aged 18 to 30 and the other aged 80 or older. What the authors observed across the whole study: The long-lived group showed more naive CD4+ T cells, fewer expanded clones and increased TCR diversity than the aged group, suggesting age selection. Since profiling was done on bulk unsorted PBMCs, naive and antigen-experienced compartments could not be conclusively compared. A strong correlation was found between observed TCR beta diversity and the percentage of naive T cells measured by flow cytometry. Because donor CMV infection status was unknown, age-related changes in expanded clonotypes were potentially confounded. Observed TCR beta diversity per million T cells fell roughly linearly with age, and a significant reduction was already apparent by age around 40. Estimates of total diversity from one million sequenced T cells were regarded as lower bounds and underestimates.

The receptor library was made with 5' RACE. Instrument on record: Illumina HiSeq 2500. A second PCR of roughly 6 to 12 cycles was performed with a sample-barcoded 5' primer and a J-beta primer mix. A template-switch 5' adaptor carrying 12 random nucleotides introduced a unique molecular identifier onto each TCR beta cDNA molecule. Each sample yielded at least 2.5 million CDR3-containing paired-end reads. First-strand cDNA synthesis was performed from all RNA using the Mint cDNA synthesis kit, with priming by a TRBC-specific oligonucleotide. After uracil-DNA glycosylase treatment, a first 18-cycle PCR used universal primers M1SS and BC2_uni_R on all cDNA. As for the original processing: Normalization of each sample was performed by random selection of 1 million high-quality reads, each carrying a distinct molecular identifier. Reads with shared molecular identifiers were discarded instead of being binned into consensus sequences. MiTCR, with a Q25 quality threshold and the strictest error-elimination algorithm, was used for CDR3 identification, clonotype clustering and error correction. A nonparametric unseen species model with Euler transformation was used to estimate lower-bound total TCR beta diversity. The raw public data were reprocessed by TCRdb itself: fastp quality trimming at Q25, MiXCR clonotype calling, in-frame beta chains only. All rows with the same CDR3 protein become a single entry with the most common DNA and genes. In this record, the V and J calls reflect TCRdb's handling and not the investigators' own analysis. The sample table contains 540,000 or so distinct CDR3 sequences; only one count was recorded for around half of them. In total, the top ten clones hold roughly 24% of the sample.

The donors were some 36 Caucasian individuals from Russia, aged roughly 6 to 90 years, who were systemically healthy. Each donor gave 8 to 10 milliliters of peripheral blood, collected into EDTA-treated Vacutainer tubes. PBMCs were isolated by Ficoll-Paque density-gradient centrifugation, with at least 6 million obtained per sample. Total RNA, at least 6 micrograms per sample, was extracted from PBMCs with Trizol reagent. Naive CD45RAhigh/CD27high T cell percentages were measured by flow cytometry on a PBMC aliquot from every donor. On this clonotype: The target of this receptor is not known. It has no much larger one-base neighbor in the sample; base qualities were not kept.

Taken from the germline V gene (reference sequence), the CDR1 and CDR2 loops are MNHEY and SMNVEV. V was cut back by 8 bases and J by 4 bases, leaving a gap of 21 bases between them. Including cysteine and phenylalanine, the CDR3 has 16 amino acids. CDR3 DNA only is kept here, 48 bases in frame from base 1. This TCR came from a man older than 75 in good health. Recombination joined TRBV27 with TRBJ1-5, with a tentative D gene TRBD1 over 5 matching bases. Sequenced input: blood. The DNA sequence is as follows: TGTGCCAGCGGCTATCATAAGGGGAAAGGGAATCAGCCCCAGCATTTT. This encodes CASGYHKGKGNQPQHF.